The 14 T cell receptor beta chains in this list originate from one sample, sequenced in a study of control samples from healthy donors and cancer patients. Sequencing used immunoSEQ multiplex PCR; TCRdb keeps in-frame clones, though not all of them. The sample holds over 150,000 clones, 95% to 96% seen once. The sample consisted of blood. All receptors derive from a woman aged 30 to 39 in good health.

The chain couples TRBV30 to TRBJ1-4; no reliable D call. V gave up 2 bases and J gave up 10 bases, with 11 bases separating them. The CDR3 spans 12 residues. CDR1 and CDR2 (germline): GTSNPN, SVGIG (reference sequence). In nucleotides, the CDR3 is TGTGCCTGGAGTATGGTATTCGGAAAACTGTTTTTT. This encodes CAWSMVFGKLFF. The full variable domain, in which reference TRBV30 and TRBJ1-4 provide the parts outside the CDR3, is SQTIHQWPATLVQPVGSPLSLECTVEGTSNPNLYWYRQAAGRGLQLLFYSVGIGQISSEVPQNLSASRPQDRQFILSSKKLLLSDSGFYLCAWSMVFGKLFFGSGTQLSVL.

The chain uses TRBV9 and TRBJ2-3; 8 nucleotides line up with TRBD2. Germline CDR1 and CDR2: SGDLS and YYNGEE. This CDR3 spans 16 amino acids. With 4 bases clipped from V and 0 bases from J, the junction kept 7 bases outside the gene matches. This CDR3 is CASSPRVAGSTDTQYF. CDR3 coding DNA: TGTGCCAGCAGCCCTCGGGTAGCGGGGAGCACAGATACGCAGTATTTT. Looking up the rest from reference TRBV9 and TRBJ2-3 gives the full variable domain: DSGVTQTPKHLITATGQRVTLRCSPRSGDLSVYWYQQSLDQGLQFLIQYYNGEERAKGNILERFSAQQFPDLHSELNLSSLELGDSALYFCASSPRVAGSTDTQYFGPGTRLTVL.

The rearrangement joins TRBV28 to TRBJ2-1; TRBD1 matches at 9 bases. The germline V gene encodes CDR1 MDHEN and CDR2 SYDVKM. The CDR3 is made up of 12 amino acids. With V trimmed by 7 bases and J by 9 bases, 4 bases remained unmatched. The CDR3 spells CASNTGGAEQFF. The CDR3 nucleotides are TGTGCCAGCAACACAGGGGGCGCTGAGCAGTTCTTC.

The gene calls are TRBV28 and TRBJ1-2; TRBD1 matches 8 bases. The CDR3 runs to 13 residues. With 4 bases clipped from V and 4 bases from J, the junction kept 2 bases outside the gene matches. Germline CDR1 MDHEN, CDR2 SYDVKM. The CDR3 nucleotides read TGTGCCAGCAGTTCCGGACAGGGCTATGGCTACACCTTC. Protein: CASSSGQGYGYTF.

The chain carries TRBV29-1 and TRBJ2-7, with TRBD2 as a possible D gene (6 bases). Germline CDR1 and CDR2: SQVTM and ANQGSEA. The CDR3 spans 13 residues. The germline V and J ends were trimmed by 5 bases and 4 bases, with 15 bases remaining between them. The CDR3, as DNA: TGCAGCGTTCTCTGGTTGGGGGGTTACGAGCAGTACTTC. Translating it yields CSVLWLGGYEQYF.

V usage is TRBV18 and J usage is TRBJ2-1; D may be TRBD2 (6 bases). Germline CDR1 reads KGHSH; CDR2 reads LQKENI. The length of the CDR3 is 14 residues. V lost 0 bases and J 4 bases, leaving 7 bases between the germline ends. DNA for the CDR3: TGTGCCAGCTCACCACCCCGGGGGTACAATGAGCAGTTCTTC. Its protein is CASSPPRGYNEQFF. The variable domain in full, completed from reference TRBV18 and TRBJ2-1, reads NAGVMQNPRHLVRRRGQEARLRCSPMKGHSHVYWYRQLPEEGLKFMVYLQKENIIDESGMPKERFSAEFPKEGPSILRIQQVVRGDSAAYFCASSPPRGYNEQFFGPGTRLTVL.

The chain recombines TRBV10-2 with TRBJ1-2, with TRBD1 matching over 9 bases. Germline V CDR1 and CDR2: WSHSY, SAAADI. After removal of 6 bases from V and 8 bases from J, the junction contained 4 bases not matched to a gene. This CDR3 spans 12 amino acids. CDR3 nucleotide sequence: TGCGCCAGCAGGGACAGGGGCGGAGGCTACACCTTC. Amino acids: CASRDRGGGYTF.

Of note for this clone: It differs at one base from a far larger clone, so likely a read error. The same CDR3 arises from other DNA sequences in this sample as well. The rearrangement links TRBV6-1 to TRBJ2-6, with D possibly being TRBD2 (7 bases). CDR1 and CDR2 (germline): MNHNS, SASEGT. V was pared by 1 base and J by 4 bases, with 11 bases between. CDR3 length equals 16 residues. Written as DNA, the CDR3 is TGTGCCAGCAGTGAAGGGGGGGGGCTGGGGGCCAACGTCCTGACTTTC. This gives the protein CASSEGGGLGANVLTF.

This clone was found once. This sequence joins TRBV4-1 and TRBJ2-6; 14 nucleotides align to TRBD2. J was trimmed by 0 bases and V by 2 bases; bases with no gene match: 12. Germline CDR1 reads MGHRA; CDR2 reads YSYEKL. CDR3 size: 22 residues. CDR3 in amino acids: CASSQRSSGTSGSISGANVLTF. Written as DNA, the CDR3 is TGCGCCAGCAGCCAACGATCCTCCGGGACTAGCGGGAGTATCTCTGGGGCCAACGTCCTGACTTTC.

The CDR3 bases are TGCAGTGCTACCCGTGGGACTGAAGCTTTCTTT. Amino acids: CSATRGTEAFF. V is TRBV20-1 and J is TRBJ1-1, with no clear D. The V gene lost 4 bases and the J gene lost 5 bases, with 8 bases spanning the gap. CDR1 is DFQATT and CDR2 is SNEGSKA in the germline V gene (reference sequence). The CDR3 loop spans 11 amino acids.

About this clone itself: A junction end diverges from the germline sequence, so it may reflect a read error. DNA of the CDR3: TGTGCCAGCAGTGAAAATAGGGTGCAGGGACCGTACGGGCAGTACTTC. Amino acid sequence: CASSENRVQGPYGQYF. V usage is TRBV6-1 and J usage is TRBJ2-7; D may be TRBD1 or TRBD2 (5 bases each). The CDR3 runs 16 residues. Germline loops: CDR1 MNHNS, CDR2 SASEGT.

The chain carries TRBV20-1 and TRBJ2-1; D ambiguous. This CDR3 is 13 amino acids long. Trimming took off 3 bases at V and 0 bases at J, with 6 bases between the two ends. Germline V gene sequence: CDR1 DFQATT, CDR2 SNEGSKA (reference sequence). The CDR3 region has the DNA TGCAGTGCTAGTACCCCCTCCTACAATGAGCAGTTCTTC. Encoded protein: CSASTPSYNEQFF.

The chain employs TRBV5-1 and TRBJ1-4; 7 nucleotides align to TRBD1. Losses at the gene ends were 2 bases for V and 3 bases for J; bases not matched to a gene: 4. CDR1 and CDR2 (germline): SGHRS, YFSETQ. The CDR3 runs 15 residues. CDR3 nucleotides: TGCGCCAGCAGCTTCCGGGACAGCCCTAATGAAAAACTGTTTTTT. This gives the protein CASSFRDSPNEKLFF.

The chain links TRBV4-1 to TRBJ2-2, with D uncertain. Per the germline V gene, CDR1 is MGHRA and CDR2 is YSYEKL. The CDR3 consists of 17 residues. V shed 2 bases and J shed 1 base, with 14 bases lying between them. CDR3 in DNA: TGCGCCAGCAGCCAAAACAACCCGGGCCGGAACACCGGGGAGCTGTTTTTT. This sequence encodes CASSQNNPGRNTGELFF.